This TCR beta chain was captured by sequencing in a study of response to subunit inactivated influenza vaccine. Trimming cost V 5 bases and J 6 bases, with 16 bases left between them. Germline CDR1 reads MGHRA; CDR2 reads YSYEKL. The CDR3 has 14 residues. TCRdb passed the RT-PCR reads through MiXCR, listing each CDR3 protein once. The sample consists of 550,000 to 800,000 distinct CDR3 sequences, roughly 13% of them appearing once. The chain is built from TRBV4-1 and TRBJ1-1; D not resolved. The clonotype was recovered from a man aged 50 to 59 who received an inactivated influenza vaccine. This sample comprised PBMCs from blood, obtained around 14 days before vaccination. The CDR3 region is CASSAQTLASEAFF. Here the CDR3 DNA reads TGCGCCAGCAGCGCTCAGACACTCGCCTCTGAAGCTTTCTTT.